The 14 T cell receptor beta chains below were found in one sample sequenced in a study of identical twins. TCRdb fed the 5' RACE reads into MiXCR, producing one record per CDR3 protein. The top ten hold over 0.5% of the sample, which has some 500,000 distinct CDR3 sequences, around 14% seen once. The sample also formed part of further work on yellow fever vaccine responses in identical twins.

What was sequenced was CD4+ T cells sorted from blood. The receptors originated from a woman aged 18 to 35 in good health.

This clonotype appeared many times. V and J are TRBV12-3 or TRBV12-4 and TRBJ2-2; 7 nucleotides align to TRBD2. Trimming at V came to 7 bases and at J to 1 base, leaving 6 bases not matched to a gene. This CDR3 comprises 15 residues. This CDR3 is CASNPSGKNTGELFF. For the CDR3, the DNA is TGTGCCAGCAATCCCAGCGGGAAGAACACCGGGGAGCTGTTTTTT.

This clonotype was picked up many times. The chain recombines TRBV29-1 with TRBJ2-1; the match to TRBD2 covers 9 bases. The CDR3 is made up of 19 amino acids. The V and J ends lost 4 bases and 0 bases, in that order; junction bases with no gene match: 16. The germline gives CDR1 SQVTM, CDR2 ANQGSEA. CDR3 coding DNA: TGCAGCGTTGCTGAGGTGGCTAGCGGGGTCACTAGCTCCTACAATGAGCAGTTCTTC. This encodes CSVAEVASGVTSSYNEQFF.

V is TRBV3-1 and J is TRBJ2-5; D not certain. CDR3 length: 13 amino acids. V was cut by 0 bases and J by 9 bases, with 11 bases left in between. Looked up from germline, CDR1 is LGHDT and CDR2 is YNNKEL (reference sequence). The CDR3 region has the DNA TGTGCCAGCAGCCAAGATCTCACCGGACCCCAGTACTTC. Its translation is CASSQDLTGPQYF.

The CDR3 here is CAVSSERAFDEQFF. CDR3 DNA sequence: TGTGCCGTCAGTAGCGAGAGGGCCTTCGATGAGCAGTTCTTC. The chain couples TRBV27 to TRBJ2-1, with D possibly matching TRBD2 (5 bases). The CDR3 runs 14 residues. CDR1 and CDR2 (germline): MNHEY, SMNVEV (reference sequence). The V gene lost 11 bases and the J gene lost 8 bases, with 22 bases spanning the gap.

This clonotype has a handful of counts. The chain recombines TRBV5-1 with TRBJ2-3; 10 nucleotides match TRBD2. CDR1 is SGHRS and CDR2 is YFSETQ in the germline V gene. This CDR3 has 15 residues. Germline trimming cut 4 bases from V and 7 bases from J; bases unmatched to any gene: 9. This CDR3 is CASSLSGGAEYTQYF. DNA of the CDR3: TGCGCCAGCAGCCTGAGCGGGGGGGCCGAGTATACGCAGTATTTT. The variable domain in full, completed from reference TRBV5-1 and TRBJ2-3, reads KAGVTQTPRYLIKTRGQQVTLSCSPISGHRSVSWYQQTPGQGLQFLFEYFSETQRNKGNFPGRFSGRQFSNSRSEMNVSTLELGDSALYLCASSLSGGAEYTQYFGPGTRLTVL.

This sequence joins TRBV24-1 and TRBJ2-1; 7 positions agree with TRBD1. Germline V gives CDR1 KGHDR, CDR2 SFDVKD. V was clipped by 5 bases and J by 1 base; unmatched bases: 4. There are 15 residues in the CDR3. CDR3 region: CATSGDSRSYNEQFF. CDR3 DNA: TGTGCCACCAGTGGGGACAGCAGATCCTACAATGAGCAGTTCTTC.

CDR3 protein: CSARASDRSQPQHF. The CDR3 DNA sequence: TGCAGTGCTAGAGCGAGCGACAGGAGCCAGCCCCAGCATTTT. V is TRBV20-1 and J is TRBJ1-5; TRBD1 is a possible D gene (6 bases). The CDR3 consists of 14 residues. V dropped 1 base and J dropped 7 bases, with 14 bases sitting between them. Germline values: CDR1 DFQATT, CDR2 SNEGSKA (reference sequence).

This clonotype was counted between two and nine times. V gene TRBV5-1 combines with J gene TRBJ2-1, with 7 bases fitting TRBD1. The CDR3 spans 14 residues. Unmatched junction bases numbered 6, after V lost 0 bases and J lost 9 bases. CDR1 SGHRS and CDR2 YFSETQ come from the germline V gene. The CDR3 DNA sequence: TGCGCCAGCAGCTTGGACAGGGGTATGGGTGAGCAGTTCTTC. This sequence encodes CASSLDRGMGEQFF.

The chain employs TRBV4-3 and TRBJ2-4, with 9 bases aligning to TRBD2. CDR3 size: 15 residues. From germline, CDR1 is LGHNA and CDR2 YSLEER. The junction had 4 bases not matched to a gene; V was cut back by 0 bases and J by 7 bases. CDR3 DNA: TGCGCCAGCAGCCAAGATACCGGGACTAGCAACATTCAGTACTTC. Translation: CASSQDTGTSNIQYF.

The chain couples TRBV20-1 to TRBJ2-7; 11 bases are a match to TRBD2. V shed 0 bases, J shed 4 bases, and the junction held 5 bases outside the gene matches. This CDR3 has 15 amino acids. Germline CDR1 is DFQATT and CDR2 is SNEGSKA (reference sequence). In DNA, the CDR3 is TGCAGTGCTAGAGATCCGGCTAGCGGGAGGTACGAGCAGTACTTC. Translation: CSARDPASGRYEQYF.

Only a few counts were recorded for this clonotype. This CDR3 reads CASSSRRGPSYEQYF. The CDR3 DNA follows: TGTGCCAGCAGCTCGCGACGGGGGCCATCCTACGAGCAGTACTTC. This chain links TRBV7-2 with TRBJ2-7; D may correspond to TRBD1 or TRBD2 (6 bases each). The CDR3 is 15 residues long. Germline CDR1 is SGHTA and CDR2 is FQGNSA. V lost 4 bases and J 1 base, leaving 14 bases between the germline ends.

This clonotype occurred a few times. The chain couples TRBV14 to TRBJ2-7, with D possibly matching TRBD1 (6 bases). V lost 2 bases and J lost 2, with 13 bases in between. The length of the CDR3 is 15 residues. Germline CDR1 and CDR2: SGHDN and FVKESK. The CDR3 reads CASSQNRAVTYEQYF. CDR3 sequence (DNA): TGTGCCAGCAGCCAAAACAGGGCGGTCACCTACGAGCAGTACTTC.

Points on this clonotype: Germline and junction disagree at one end, which may indicate a read error. The chain couples TRBV2 to TRBJ1-2; TRBD1 matches 7 bases. CDR1 is SNHLY and CDR2 is FYNNEI in the germline V gene. This CDR3 contains 13 residues. The CDR3 spells CAGSRDRGRGYTF. DNA for the CDR3: TGTGCCGGCAGCCGGGACAGAGGACGTGGCTACACCTTC.

The chain couples TRBV20-1 to TRBJ2-7; 13 bases are shared with TRBD2. This CDR3 is 15 amino acids long. Trimming cost V 6 bases and J 7 bases; bases outside gene matches: 12. Per germline, CDR1 DFQATT and CDR2 SNEGSKA (reference sequence). DNA for the CDR3: TGCAGTGCGCGGACTAGCGGGAGCCGCTCGGAAGAGCAGTACTTC. This codes for CSARTSGSRSEEQYF.